This TCR beta chain was identified in a study of blood T cell repertoires in COVID-19. Study at large: Italy, Spain and the United States were the sources of the convalescent and acute COVID-19 samples. PBMCs, B-cell-depleted T cells, or T cells provided the cDNA or gDNA that made up the material.

In the source study's methods: From reference gene primer amplification, estimates of nucleated cell counts were derived. Profiled with immunoSEQ multiplex PCR; TCRdb holds only in-frame clones, not every one. V, J and clone size are taken as reported in that table, and D and trimming were inferred from the DNA itself. This sample yields more than 100,000 clones, of which 84% are seen a single time; around 12% belongs to the top ten. In its sample, this clone was seen a few times. Germline V gene data show CDR1 as SGHTA and CDR2 as FQGNSA. Trimming took 4 bases from V and 0 from J, leaving 7 bases between them. This CDR3 contains 14 residues.

Sequencing was performed on peripheral blood. The TCR originated in a human donor in a cohort sampled during active COVID-19. This rearrangement joins TRBV7-2 to TRBJ1-3; D remains ambiguous. Here the CDR3 DNA reads TGTGCCAGCAGCTCCGGCGGCTCTGGAAACACCATATATTTT. Residues: CASSSGGSGNTIYF.